Each of the 20 T cell receptor beta chains below was sequenced from the same sample in a study of breast tumors, draining lymph nodes, adjacent tissues listed by TCRdb under 2016. The lymph node samples were taken from the axillary draining lymph nodes of breast cancer patients. Receptors were amplified or captured by multiplex PCR. Sequencing took place on an Illumina HiSeq 2000. Using fastp trimming at Q25 and MiXCR clonotype assembly, TCRdb reanalyzed the public sequencing data and kept in-frame beta chains. Each record represents a unique CDR3 protein, reported with the most common genes and DNA among its rows. The sample table contains some 140,000 distinct CDR3 sequences; only one count was recorded for 20% to 25% of them. Over 2% of the sample is in the top ten clones. Material for sequencing was axillary lymph node tissue. The receptors shown here come from a female donor with breast cancer. Some clones in this sample may be carry-over from other donors' samples.

This clonotype occurred many times. This chain links TRBV29-1 with TRBJ2-5; D is unclear. Per the germline V gene, CDR1 is SQVTM and CDR2 is ANQGSEA. The CDR3 covers 13 residues. V dropped 4 bases and J dropped 4 bases, with 13 bases sitting between them. The CDR3 reads CSVGPLTPETQYF. CDR3 in DNA: TGCAGCGTTGGACCCCTTACCCCAGAGACCCAGTACTTC.

Worth noting for this clonotype: It may be a read error: a sequence one base away is much more abundant. The genes are TRBV18 and TRBJ2-5; either TRBD1 or TRBD2 may supply D (5 bases each). CDR1 KGHSH and CDR2 LQKENI come from the germline V gene. The CDR3 sequence is 14 residues long. The CDR3 nucleotides are TGTGTCAGCTCACGGGACGTAGACAAAGAGACCCAGTACTTC. Translation: CVSSRDVDKETQYF.

Concerning this clonotype itself: A read error is possible here, since a much larger clone lies one base away. The V gene is TRBV19, the J gene TRBJ1-6, with a weak D call TRBD1 (6 bases). Per the germline V gene, CDR1 is LNHDA and CDR2 is SQIVND (reference sequence). CDR3 length: 13 amino acids. The CDR3 region is CASKGVEVSPLYF. The CDR3 DNA reads as TGTGCCTCTAAGGGGGTCGAGGTTTCACCCCTCTACTTT.

This clonotype was detected ten times or more. The rearrangement links TRBV18 to TRBJ2-2; D unresolved. Germline assignment: CDR1 KGHSH and CDR2 LQKENI. The CDR3 sequence is 13 residues long. V was pared by 0 bases and J by 4 bases, with 3 bases between. CDR3: CASSPPITGELFF. The CDR3 region has the DNA TGTGCCAGCTCACCACCTATCACCGGGGAGCTGTTTTTT. Looking up the rest from reference TRBV18 and TRBJ2-2 gives the full variable domain: NAGVMQNPRHLVRRRGQEARLRCSPMKGHSHVYWYRQLPEEGLKFMVYLQKENIIDESGMPKERFSAEFPKEGPSILRIQQVVRGDSAAYFCASSPPITGELFFGEGSRLTVL.

This clonotype was seen repeatedly, ten times or more. V and J are TRBV27 and TRBJ2-3, with D possibly being TRBD1 (6 bases). The V and J ends lost 4 bases and 0 bases respectively, with 11 bases between them. The CDR3 length is 15 residues. CDR1 and CDR2 (germline): MNHEY, SMNVEV (reference sequence). The CDR3 bases are TGTGCCAGCAGTTCCTGGACAGCTAGCACAGATACGCAGTATTTT. Its translation is CASSSWTASTDTQYF.

A remark on this clonotype: A read error is possible here, since a much larger clone lies one base away. The chain has TRBV19 and TRBJ2-7; 10 nucleotides align to TRBD1. The length of the CDR3 is 14 residues. Germline V CDR1 and CDR2: LNHDA, SQIVND (reference sequence). Trimming cost V 7 bases and J 3 bases; bases outside gene matches: 6. The CDR3 sequence: CASKVGTGDYEQYF. DNA of the CDR3: TGTGCCAGTAAGGTCGGGACAGGGGACTACGAGCAGTACTTC.

This clonotype has more than one count but fewer than ten. V gene TRBV28 combines with J gene TRBJ2-7, with D unclear. Germline V lookup: CDR1 MDHEN, CDR2 SYDVKM. The CDR3 loop spans 13 amino acids. Trimming shortened V by 4 bases and J by 0 bases, and 7 bases separated the two germline ends. The CDR3, as DNA: TGTGCCAGCAGTTCTAGGGACTCCTACGAGCAGTACTTC. Translation gives CASSSRDSYEQYF.

A remark on this clonotype: Its ends do not fully match the called genes, so a read error is possible. The CDR3 nucleotides are TGTGCCAGTAGTATCGGGGTTGGCGGCACCGGGGAGCTGGTTTTT. Translating it yields CASSIGVGGTGELVF. The chain couples TRBV19 to TRBJ2-2; D might be TRBD2 (5 bases). The CDR3 has 15 amino acids. Germline lookup yields CDR1 LNHDA and CDR2 SQIVND (reference sequence).

Ten or more counts support this clonotype. This chain uses TRBV19 with TRBJ2-3; D ambiguous. V lost 5 bases, J lost 1 base, and 7 bases lay in between. This CDR3 is built from 13 residues. Germline-derived CDR1 and CDR2 are LNHDA and SQIVND (reference sequence). The DNA for the CDR3 is TGTGCCAGTAGTCCACTTGGCACAGATACGCAGTATTTT. Amino acids: CASSPLGTDTQYF.

This clonotype was counted many times. J is TRBJ1-6 and V is TRBV27; tentative D call: TRBD1 (6 bases). V was shortened by 6 bases and J by 7 bases, with 16 bases between the two germline ends. This CDR3 contains 15 residues. Germline V gene data show CDR1 as MNHEY and CDR2 as SMNVEV (reference sequence). This CDR3 reads CASSNTGFGNSPLHF. CDR3 coding DNA: TGTGCCAGCAGCAACACAGGGTTCGGAAATTCACCCCTCCACTTT.

There are many counts of this clonotype. The chain joins TRBV20-1 to TRBJ2-7; no definite D call. This CDR3 contains 12 residues. Trimming shortened V by 5 bases and J by 6 bases, and 14 bases separated the two germline ends. The germline gives CDR1 DFQATT, CDR2 SNEGSKA (reference sequence). CDR3 nucleotide sequence: TGCAGTGCTGGCAACCGGAGAGGCGAGCAGTACTTC. This codes for CSAGNRRGEQYF.

V and J are TRBV18 and TRBJ1-1, with D hard to call. There are 15 residues in the CDR3. In germline, CDR1 is KGHSH, CDR2 LQKENI. V was pared by 6 bases and J by 0 bases, with 14 bases between. CDR3 protein: CASSSHQEMNTEAFF. Here the CDR3 DNA reads TGTGCCAGCTCCTCACACCAGGAAATGAACACTGAAGCTTTCTTT.

About this clonotype: One junction end disagrees with the germline gene, perhaps due to a read error. The chain couples TRBV18 to TRBJ2-1, with 10 bases that match TRBD1. This CDR3 is 13 amino acids long. Germline V CDR1 and CDR2: KGHSH, LQKENI. CDR3 sequence (DNA): TGTGCCAGCTCTCCAGGACAGGGGGGGTCTTCGGTCTTC. This encodes CASSPGQGGSSVF.

This chain uses TRBV20-1 with TRBJ2-7; 7 nucleotides align to TRBD1. J gave up 5 bases and V 4 bases, and 11 bases lay outside the gene matches. Germline CDR1 is DFQATT and CDR2 is SNEGSKA (reference sequence). The CDR3 totals 14 residues. The CDR3 DNA sequence: TGCAGTGCTACAGGACAGGATTTGAAAGACGAGCAGTACTTC. Translated: CSATGQDLKDEQYF.

This clonotype was seen more than once but under ten times. The chain links TRBV12-5 to TRBJ1-5; 9 bases are a match to TRBD1. The CDR3 runs to 15 residues. Germline CDR1 LGHNT, CDR2 FRNRAP. V shed 6 bases and J 6 bases; nucleotides not matched to a gene: 9. This CDR3 reads CASGSNRGLVQPQHF. The CDR3 DNA reads TGTGCTAGTGGCTCGAACAGGGGGCTGGTTCAGCCCCAGCATTTT.

The V gene is TRBV4-1, the J gene TRBJ2-5, with D unclear. Germline CDR1 reads MGHRA; CDR2 reads YSYEKL. Deletions cut 4 bases from V and 4 bases from J, with 10 bases between. The length of the CDR3 is 13 residues. The CDR3 DNA sequence: TGCGCCAGCAGCCTTCGCCTCGGAGAGACCCAGTACTTC. Its protein product is CASSLRLGETQYF.

A note on this clonotype: A much larger clone is a single base away; this may be a read error. The CDR3 protein is CASSEEGGPYGQYF. CDR3 coding DNA: TGTGCCAGCAGTGAAGAAGGGGGTCCCTACGGGCAGTACTTC. This rearrangement joins TRBV6-1 to TRBJ2-7; possibly TRBD1 for D (6 bases). CDR3 length: 14 amino acids. The germline CDR1 and CDR2 sequences are MNHNS and SASEGT.

This clonotype came up a few times. The chain recombines TRBV3-1 with TRBJ2-1, with TRBD2 identical over 7 bases. Germline values: CDR1 LGHDT, CDR2 YNNKEL (reference sequence). The CDR3 has 15 amino acids. V dropped 4 bases and J dropped 5; count of bases not matched to a gene: 8. CDR3 in amino acids: CASSLPGLTDNEQFF. The CDR3 DNA follows: TGTGCCAGCAGCCTACCGGGACTAACCGACAATGAGCAGTTCTTC.

At least ten counts were recorded for this clonotype. J is TRBJ2-1 and V is TRBV20-1; TRBD1 matches at 7 bases. Germline V gene lookup returns CDR1 DFQATT and CDR2 SNEGSKA (reference sequence). The V segment lost 5 bases and the J segment 5 bases; nucleotides outside the gene matches: 24. The CDR3 is made up of 19 amino acids. The CDR3 nucleotides read TGCAGTGCTCCCATAGGGACAGATCTAGACTCCTTCAGGGACAATGAGCAGTTCTTC. This translates into CSAPIGTDLDSFRDNEQFF.

The chain has TRBV6-5 and TRBJ2-4; TRBD1 is a possible D gene (5 bases). V was clipped by 6 bases and J by 7 bases, with 19 bases between them. Germline V lookup: CDR1 MNHEY, CDR2 SVGAGI. The CDR3 is 15 residues long. As DNA, the CDR3 is TGTGCCAGCAGCTTAGGACACCCGGTAGGGAACATTCAGTACTTC. The encoded protein is CASSLGHPVGNIQYF.